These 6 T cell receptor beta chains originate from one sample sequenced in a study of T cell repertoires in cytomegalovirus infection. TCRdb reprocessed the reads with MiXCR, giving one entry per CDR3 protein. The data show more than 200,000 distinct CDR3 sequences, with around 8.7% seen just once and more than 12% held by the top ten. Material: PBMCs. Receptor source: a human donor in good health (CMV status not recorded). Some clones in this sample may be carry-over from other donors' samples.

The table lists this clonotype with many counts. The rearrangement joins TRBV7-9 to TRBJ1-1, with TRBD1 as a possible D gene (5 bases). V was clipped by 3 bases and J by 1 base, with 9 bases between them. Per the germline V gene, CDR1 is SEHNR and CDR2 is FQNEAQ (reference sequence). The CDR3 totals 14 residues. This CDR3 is CASSFDQGNTEAFF. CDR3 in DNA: TGTGCCAGCAGCTTTGATCAGGGGAACACTGAAGCTTTCTTT.

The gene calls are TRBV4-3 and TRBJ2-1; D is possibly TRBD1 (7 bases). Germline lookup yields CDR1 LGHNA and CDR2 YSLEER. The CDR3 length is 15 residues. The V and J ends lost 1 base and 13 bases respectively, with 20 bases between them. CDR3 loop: CASSQVGGRGVTQFF. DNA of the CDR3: TGCGCCAGCAGCCAAGTAGGGGGCCGCGGGGTTACCCAGTTCTTC.

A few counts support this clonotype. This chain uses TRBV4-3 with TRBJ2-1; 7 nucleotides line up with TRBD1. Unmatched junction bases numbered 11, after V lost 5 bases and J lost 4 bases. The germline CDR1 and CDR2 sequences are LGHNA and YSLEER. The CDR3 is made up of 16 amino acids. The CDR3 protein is CASSTQPGTAYNEQFF. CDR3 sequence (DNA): TGCGCCAGCAGCACTCAGCCCGGGACAGCGTACAATGAGCAGTTCTTC.

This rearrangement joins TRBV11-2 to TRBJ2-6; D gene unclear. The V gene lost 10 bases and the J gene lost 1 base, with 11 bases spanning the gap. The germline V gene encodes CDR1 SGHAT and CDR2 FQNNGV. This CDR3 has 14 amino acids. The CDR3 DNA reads TGTGCCACCGCAACCAGTTCTGGGGCCAACGTCCTGACTTTC. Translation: CATATSSGANVLTF.

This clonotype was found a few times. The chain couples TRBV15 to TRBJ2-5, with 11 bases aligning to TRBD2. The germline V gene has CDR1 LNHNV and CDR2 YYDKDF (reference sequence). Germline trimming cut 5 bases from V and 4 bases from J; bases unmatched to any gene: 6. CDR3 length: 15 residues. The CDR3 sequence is CATSRRLAGRETQYF. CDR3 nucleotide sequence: TGTGCCACCAGCCGAAGACTAGCGGGAAGAGAGACCCAGTACTTC. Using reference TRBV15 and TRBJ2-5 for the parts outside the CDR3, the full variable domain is DAMVIQNPRYQVTQFGKPVTLSCSQTLNHNVMYWYQQKSSQAPKLLFHYYDKDFNNEADTPDNFQSRRPNTSFCFLDIRSPGLGDTAMYLCATSRRLAGRETQYFGPGTRLLVL.

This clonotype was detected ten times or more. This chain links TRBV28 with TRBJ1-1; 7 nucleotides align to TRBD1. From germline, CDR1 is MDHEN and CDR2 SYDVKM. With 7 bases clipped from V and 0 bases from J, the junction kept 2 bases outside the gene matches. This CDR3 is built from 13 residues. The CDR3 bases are TGTGCCAGCAACGGACAGGTGAACACTGAAGCTTTCTTT. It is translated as CASNGQVNTEAFF.